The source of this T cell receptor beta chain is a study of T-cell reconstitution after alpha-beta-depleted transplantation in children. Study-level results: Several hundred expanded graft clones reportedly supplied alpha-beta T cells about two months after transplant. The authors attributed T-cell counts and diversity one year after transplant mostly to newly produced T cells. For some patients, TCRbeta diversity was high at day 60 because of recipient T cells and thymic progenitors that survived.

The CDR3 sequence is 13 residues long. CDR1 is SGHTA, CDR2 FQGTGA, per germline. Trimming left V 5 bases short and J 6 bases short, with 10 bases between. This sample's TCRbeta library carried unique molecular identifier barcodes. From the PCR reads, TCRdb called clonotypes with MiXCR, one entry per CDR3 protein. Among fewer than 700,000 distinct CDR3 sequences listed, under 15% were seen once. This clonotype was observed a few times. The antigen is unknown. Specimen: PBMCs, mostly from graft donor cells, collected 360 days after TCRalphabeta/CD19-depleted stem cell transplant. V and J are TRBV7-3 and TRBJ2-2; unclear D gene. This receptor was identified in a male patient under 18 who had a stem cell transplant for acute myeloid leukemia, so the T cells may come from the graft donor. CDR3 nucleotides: TGTGCCAGCAGCCTTACATTATCCGGGGAGCTGTTTTTT. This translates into CASSLTLSGELFF. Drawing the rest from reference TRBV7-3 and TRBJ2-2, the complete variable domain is GAGVSQTPSNKVTEKGKYVELRCDPISGHTALYWYRQSLGQGPEFLIYFQGTGAADDSGLPNDRFFAVRPEGSVSTLKIQRTERGDSAVYLCASSLTLSGELFFGEGSRLTVL.